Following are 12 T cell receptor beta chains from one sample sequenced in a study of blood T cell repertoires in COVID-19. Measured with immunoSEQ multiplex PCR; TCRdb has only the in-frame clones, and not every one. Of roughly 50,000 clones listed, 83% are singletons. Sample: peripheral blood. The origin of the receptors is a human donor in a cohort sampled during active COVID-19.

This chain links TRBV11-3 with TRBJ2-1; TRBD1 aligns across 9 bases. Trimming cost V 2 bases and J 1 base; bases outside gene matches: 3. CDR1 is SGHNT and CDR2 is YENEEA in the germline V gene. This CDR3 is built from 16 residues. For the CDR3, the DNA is TGTGCCAGCAGCTTAAAACAGGGGGCGTCCTACAATGAGCAGTTCTTC. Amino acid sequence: CASSLKQGASYNEQFF.

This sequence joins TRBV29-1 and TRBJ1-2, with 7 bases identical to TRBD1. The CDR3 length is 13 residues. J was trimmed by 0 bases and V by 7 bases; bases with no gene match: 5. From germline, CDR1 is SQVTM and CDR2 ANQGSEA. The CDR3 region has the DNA TGCAGCGGTGCCCAGGGGGCTAACTATGGCTACACCTTC. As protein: CSGAQGANYGYTF. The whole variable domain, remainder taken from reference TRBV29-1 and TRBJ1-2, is SAVISQKPSRDICQRGTSLTIQCQVDSQVTMMFWYRQQPGQSLTLIATANQGSEATYESGFVIDKFPISRPNLTFSTLTVSNMSPEDSSIYLCSGAQGANYGYTFGSGTRLTVV.

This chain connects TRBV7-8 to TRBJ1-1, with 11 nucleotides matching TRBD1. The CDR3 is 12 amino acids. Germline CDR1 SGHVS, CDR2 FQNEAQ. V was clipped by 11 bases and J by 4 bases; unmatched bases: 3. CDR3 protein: CAGQGAGTEAFF. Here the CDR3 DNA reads TGTGCCGGACAGGGGGCCGGCACTGAAGCTTTCTTT.

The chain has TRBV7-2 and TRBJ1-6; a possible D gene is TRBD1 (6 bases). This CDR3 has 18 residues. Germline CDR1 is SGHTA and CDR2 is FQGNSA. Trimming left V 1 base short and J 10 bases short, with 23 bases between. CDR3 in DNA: TGTGCCAGCAGCTTAGGGTCCCTACAGGGAGGGTACGGATCACCCCTCCACTTT. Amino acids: CASSLGSLQGGYGSPLHF.

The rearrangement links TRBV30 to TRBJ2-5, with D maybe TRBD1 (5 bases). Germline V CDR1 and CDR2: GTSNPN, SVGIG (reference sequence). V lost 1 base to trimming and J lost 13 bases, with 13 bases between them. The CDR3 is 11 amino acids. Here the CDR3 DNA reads TGTGCCTGGAGTGGATGGGGCTGGCGGTACTTC. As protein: CAWSGWGWRYF.

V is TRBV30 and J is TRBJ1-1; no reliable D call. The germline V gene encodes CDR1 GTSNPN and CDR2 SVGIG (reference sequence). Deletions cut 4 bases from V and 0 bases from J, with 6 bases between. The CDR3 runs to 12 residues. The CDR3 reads CAWISLNTEAFF. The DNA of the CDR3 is TGTGCCTGGATCAGTTTGAACACTGAAGCTTTCTTT.

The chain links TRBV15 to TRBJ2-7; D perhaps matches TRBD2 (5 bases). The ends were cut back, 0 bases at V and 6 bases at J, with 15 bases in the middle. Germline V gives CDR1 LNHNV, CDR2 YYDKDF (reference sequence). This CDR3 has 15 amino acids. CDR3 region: CATSRDYPSWSEQYF. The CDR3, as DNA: TGTGCCACCAGCAGAGATTACCCTAGCTGGAGCGAGCAGTACTTC.

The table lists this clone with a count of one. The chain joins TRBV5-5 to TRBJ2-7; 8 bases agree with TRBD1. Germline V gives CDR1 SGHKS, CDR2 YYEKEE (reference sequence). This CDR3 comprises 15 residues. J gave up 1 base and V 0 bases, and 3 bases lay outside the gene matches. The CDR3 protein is CASSLGTGPSYEQYF. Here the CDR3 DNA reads TGTGCCAGCAGCTTGGGGACAGGGCCGTCCTACGAGCAGTACTTC.

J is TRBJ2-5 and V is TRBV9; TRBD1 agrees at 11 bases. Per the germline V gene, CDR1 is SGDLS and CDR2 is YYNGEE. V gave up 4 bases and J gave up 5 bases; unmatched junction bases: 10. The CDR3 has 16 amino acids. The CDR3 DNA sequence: TGTGCCAGCAGCACCGCCGGGACAGGGGGGAGGGAGACCCAGTACTTC. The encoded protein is CASSTAGTGGRETQYF.

This chain's CDR3 is CASSLGQGETEAFF. As DNA, the CDR3 is TGTGCCAGCTCACTGGGACAGGGAGAGACTGAAGCTTTCTTT. This rearrangement joins TRBV18 to TRBJ1-1; TRBD1 matches at 9 bases. The CDR3 totals 14 residues. Per the germline V gene, CDR1 is KGHSH and CDR2 is LQKENI. With V trimmed by 4 bases and J by 5 bases, 5 bases remained unmatched.

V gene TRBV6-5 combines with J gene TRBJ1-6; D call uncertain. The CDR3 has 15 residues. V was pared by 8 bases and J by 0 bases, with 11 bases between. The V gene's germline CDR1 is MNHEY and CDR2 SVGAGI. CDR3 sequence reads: CASQRESSYNSPLHF. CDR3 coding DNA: TGTGCCAGCCAAAGGGAGAGCTCCTATAATTCACCCCTCCACTTT.

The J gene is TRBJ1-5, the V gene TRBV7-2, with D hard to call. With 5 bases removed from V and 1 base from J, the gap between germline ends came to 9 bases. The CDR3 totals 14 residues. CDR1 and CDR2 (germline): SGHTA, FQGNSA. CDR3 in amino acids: CASSPGRSNQPQHF. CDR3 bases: TGTGCCAGCAGCCCGGGAAGGAGCAATCAGCCCCAGCATTTT.